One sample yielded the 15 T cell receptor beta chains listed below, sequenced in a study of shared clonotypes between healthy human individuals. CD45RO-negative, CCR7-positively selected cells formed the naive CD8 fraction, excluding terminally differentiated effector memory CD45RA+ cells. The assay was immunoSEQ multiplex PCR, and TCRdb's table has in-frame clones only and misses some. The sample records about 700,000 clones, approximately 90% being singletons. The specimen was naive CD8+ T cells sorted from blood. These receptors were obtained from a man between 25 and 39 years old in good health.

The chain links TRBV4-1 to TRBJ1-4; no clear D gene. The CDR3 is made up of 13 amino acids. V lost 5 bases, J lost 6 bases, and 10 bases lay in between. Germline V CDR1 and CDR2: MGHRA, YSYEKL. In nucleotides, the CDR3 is TGCGCCAGCAGCTCTCGGACCGATGAAAAACTGTTTTTT. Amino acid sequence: CASSSRTDEKLFF.

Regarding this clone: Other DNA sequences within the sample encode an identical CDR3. For the CDR3, the DNA is TGTGCCAGCAGTTTAATAGCAACTAATGAAAAACTGTTTTTT. Translation gives CASSLIATNEKLFF. The chain employs TRBV27 and TRBJ1-4; D gene unclear. The germline V and J ends were trimmed by 2 bases and 0 bases, with 4 bases remaining between them. Germline V gives CDR1 MNHEY, CDR2 SMNVEV (reference sequence). This CDR3 is built from 14 residues. The full variable domain, completed using reference TRBV27 and TRBJ1-4, is EAQVTQNPRYLITVTGKKLTVTCSQNMNHEYMSWYRQDPGLGLRQIYYSMNVEVTDKGDVPEGYKVSRKEKRNFPLILESPSPNQTSLYFCASSLIATNEKLFFGSGTQLSVL.

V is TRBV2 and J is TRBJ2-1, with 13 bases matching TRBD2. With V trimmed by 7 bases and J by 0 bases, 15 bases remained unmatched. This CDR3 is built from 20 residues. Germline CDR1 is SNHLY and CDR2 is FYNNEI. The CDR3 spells CASNTSPGLAGRSSYNEQFF. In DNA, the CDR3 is TGTGCCAGCAATACCTCACCGGGACTAGCGGGACGTAGCTCCTACAATGAGCAGTTCTTC.

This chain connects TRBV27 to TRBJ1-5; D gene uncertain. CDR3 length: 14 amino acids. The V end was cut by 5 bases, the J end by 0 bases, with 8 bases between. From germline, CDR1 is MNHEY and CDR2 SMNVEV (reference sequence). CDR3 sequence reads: CASSPTLSNQPQHF. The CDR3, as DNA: TGTGCCAGCAGTCCAACACTTAGCAATCAGCCCCAGCATTTT.

Here the CDR3 reads CASSESLGVTGELFF. CDR3 DNA sequence: TGCGCCAGCAGTGAGTCGTTGGGTGTCACCGGGGAGCTGTTTTTT. The V call is TRBV10-1, the J call TRBJ2-2; D is uncertain. V gave up 0 bases and J gave up 4 bases, with 9 bases separating them. Germline CDR1 WNHNN, CDR2 SYGVQD (reference sequence). This CDR3 comprises 15 residues.

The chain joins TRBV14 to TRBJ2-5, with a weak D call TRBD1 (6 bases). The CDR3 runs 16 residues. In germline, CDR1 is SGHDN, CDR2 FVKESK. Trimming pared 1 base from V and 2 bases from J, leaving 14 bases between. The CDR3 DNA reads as TGTGCCAGCAGCCAAGCAGGGGCCCCCTTACAAGAGACCCAGTACTTC. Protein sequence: CASSQAGAPLQETQYF.

DNA of the CDR3: TGTGCCATCAGTGATAGTCCTGGACAGGGATTTCAGCCCCAGCATTTT. Translated: CAISDSPGQGFQPQHF. The rearrangement uses TRBV10-3 and TRBJ1-5; 8 nucleotides align to TRBD1. Germline-derived CDR1 and CDR2 are ENHRY and SYGVKD. The V segment lost 3 bases and the J segment 6 bases; nucleotides outside the gene matches: 10. The CDR3 runs 16 residues.

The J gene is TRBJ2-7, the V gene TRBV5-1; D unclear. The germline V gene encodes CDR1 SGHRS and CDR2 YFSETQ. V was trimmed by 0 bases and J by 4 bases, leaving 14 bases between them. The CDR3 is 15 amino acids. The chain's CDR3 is CASSLDGETIYEQYF. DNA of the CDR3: TGCGCCAGCAGCTTGGATGGGGAAACCATATACGAGCAGTACTTC.

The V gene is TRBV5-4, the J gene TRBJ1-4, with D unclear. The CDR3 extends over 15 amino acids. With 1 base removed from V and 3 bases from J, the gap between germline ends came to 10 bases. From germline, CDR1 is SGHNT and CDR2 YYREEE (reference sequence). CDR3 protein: CASSLMGSANEKLFF. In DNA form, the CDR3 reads TGTGCCAGCAGCTTGATGGGGTCCGCTAATGAAAAACTGTTTTTT. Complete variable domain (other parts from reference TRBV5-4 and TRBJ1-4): ETGVTQSPTHLIKTRGQQVTLRCSSQSGHNTVSWYQQALGQGPQFIFQYYREEENGRGNFPPRFSGLQFPNYSSELNVNALELDDSALYLCASSLMGSANEKLFFGSGTQLSVL.

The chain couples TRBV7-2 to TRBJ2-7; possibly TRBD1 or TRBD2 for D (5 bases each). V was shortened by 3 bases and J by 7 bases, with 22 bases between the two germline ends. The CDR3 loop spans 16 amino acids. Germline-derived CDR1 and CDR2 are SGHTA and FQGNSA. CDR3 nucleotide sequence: TGTGCCAGCAGCTTCCTATCAGGGACGGTTTCGGGGGAGCAGTACTTC. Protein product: CASSFLSGTVSGEQYF.

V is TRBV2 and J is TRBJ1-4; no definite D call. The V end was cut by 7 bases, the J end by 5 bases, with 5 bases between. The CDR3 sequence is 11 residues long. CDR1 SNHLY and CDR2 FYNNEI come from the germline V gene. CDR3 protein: CASIGNEKLFF. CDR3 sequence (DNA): TGTGCCAGCATCGGGAATGAAAAACTGTTTTTT.

The CDR3: CSVEASGETYEQYF. DNA of the CDR3: TGCAGCGTTGAGGCTAGCGGGGAAACCTACGAGCAGTACTTC. This chain connects TRBV29-1 to TRBJ2-7, with TRBD2 matching over 9 bases. The CDR3 is 14 amino acids. Germline values: CDR1 SQVTM, CDR2 ANQGSEA. V gave up 3 bases and J gave up 2 bases; unmatched junction bases: 5.

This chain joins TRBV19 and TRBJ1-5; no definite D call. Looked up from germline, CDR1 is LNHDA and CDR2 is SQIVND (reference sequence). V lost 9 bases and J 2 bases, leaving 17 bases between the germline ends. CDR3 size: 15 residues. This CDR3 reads CASQDFPGGNQPQHF. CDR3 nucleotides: TGTGCCAGCCAGGATTTTCCCGGAGGCAATCAGCCCCAGCATTTT.

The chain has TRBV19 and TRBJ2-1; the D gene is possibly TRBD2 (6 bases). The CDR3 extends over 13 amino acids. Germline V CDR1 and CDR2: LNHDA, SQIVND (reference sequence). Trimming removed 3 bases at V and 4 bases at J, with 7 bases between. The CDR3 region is CASSMTSYNEQFF. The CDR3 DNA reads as TGTGCCAGTAGTATGACTAGTTACAATGAGCAGTTCTTC.

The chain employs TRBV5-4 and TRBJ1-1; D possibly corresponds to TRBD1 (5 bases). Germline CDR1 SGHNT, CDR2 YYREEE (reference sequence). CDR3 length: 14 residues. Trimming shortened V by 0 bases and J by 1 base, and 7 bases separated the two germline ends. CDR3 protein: CASSLVQGNTEAFF. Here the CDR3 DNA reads TGTGCCAGCAGCTTGGTTCAGGGGAACACTGAAGCTTTCTTT.